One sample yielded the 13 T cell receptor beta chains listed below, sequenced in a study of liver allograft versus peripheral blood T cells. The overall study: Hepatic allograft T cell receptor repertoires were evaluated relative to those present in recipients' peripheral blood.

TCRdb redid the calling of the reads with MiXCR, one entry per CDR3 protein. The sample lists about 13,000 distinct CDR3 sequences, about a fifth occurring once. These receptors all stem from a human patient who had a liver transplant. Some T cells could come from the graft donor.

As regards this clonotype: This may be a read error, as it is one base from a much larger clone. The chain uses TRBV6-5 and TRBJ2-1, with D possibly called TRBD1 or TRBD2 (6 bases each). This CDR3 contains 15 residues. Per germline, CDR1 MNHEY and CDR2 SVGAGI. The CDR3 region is CASGYGGGPGSEQFF. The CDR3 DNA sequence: TGTGCCAGCGGTTACGGGGGCGGCCCGGGCAGTGAGCAGTTCTTC.

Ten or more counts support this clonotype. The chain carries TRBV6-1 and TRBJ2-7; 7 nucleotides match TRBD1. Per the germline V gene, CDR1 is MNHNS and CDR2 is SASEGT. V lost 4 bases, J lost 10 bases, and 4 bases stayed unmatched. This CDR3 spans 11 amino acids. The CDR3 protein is CASSVDREQYF. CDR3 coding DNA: TGTGCCAGCAGTGTAGACAGGGAACAGTACTTC.

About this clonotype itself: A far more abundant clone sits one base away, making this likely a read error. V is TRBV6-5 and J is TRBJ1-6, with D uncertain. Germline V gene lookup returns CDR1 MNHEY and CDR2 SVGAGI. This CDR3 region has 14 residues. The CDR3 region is CASSASDGNSHLHF. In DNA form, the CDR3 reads TGTGCCAGCAGTGCCTCCGACGGGAATTCACACCTCCACTTT.

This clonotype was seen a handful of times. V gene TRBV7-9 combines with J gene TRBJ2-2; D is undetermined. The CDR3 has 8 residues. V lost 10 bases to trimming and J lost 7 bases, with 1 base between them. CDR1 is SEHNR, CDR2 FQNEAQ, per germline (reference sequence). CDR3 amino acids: CANGELFF. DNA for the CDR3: TGTGCCAACGGGGAGCTGTTTTTT.

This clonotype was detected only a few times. CDR3 protein: CASSFRGPLYNSPLHF. As DNA, the CDR3 is TGTGCCAGCAGTTTTAGGGGACCGCTATATAATTCACCCCTCCACTTT. J is TRBJ1-6 and V is TRBV12-3 or TRBV12-4; TRBD1 might be the D (5 bases). Trimming left V 3 bases short and J 4 bases short, with 13 bases between. The CDR3 has 16 amino acids.

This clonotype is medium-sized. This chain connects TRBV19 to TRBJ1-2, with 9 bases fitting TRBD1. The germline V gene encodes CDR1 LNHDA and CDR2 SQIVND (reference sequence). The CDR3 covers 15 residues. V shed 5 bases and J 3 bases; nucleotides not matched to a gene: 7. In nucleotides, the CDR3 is TGTGCCAGTAGTTCACCCGGGACAGGGTACTATGGCTACACCTTC. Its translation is CASSSPGTGYYGYTF.

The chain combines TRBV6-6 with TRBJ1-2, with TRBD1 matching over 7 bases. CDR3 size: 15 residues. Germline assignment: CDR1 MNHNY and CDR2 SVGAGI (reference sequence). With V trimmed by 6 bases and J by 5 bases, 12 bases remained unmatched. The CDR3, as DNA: TGTGCCAGCAGAAGAGACCGGGACAGAACTTATGGCTACACCTTC. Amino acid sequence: CASRRDRDRTYGYTF.

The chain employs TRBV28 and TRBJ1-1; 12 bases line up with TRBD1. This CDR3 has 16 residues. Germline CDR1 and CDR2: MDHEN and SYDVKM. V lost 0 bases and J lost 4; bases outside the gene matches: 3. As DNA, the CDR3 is TGTGCCAGCAGTTTATGGGGACAGGGGGCCGGCACTGAAGCTTTCTTT. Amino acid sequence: CASSLWGQGAGTEAFF.

The CDR3, as DNA: TGTGCCAGCAGTTTAGTCCAAGGGGGGGGCCCAGAGTATAGCAATCAGCCCCAGCATTTT. Translating it yields CASSLVQGGGPEYSNQPQHF. The V and J genes are TRBV12-3 or TRBV12-4 and TRBJ1-5; D might be TRBD1 (6 bases). Trimming took off 1 base at V and 0 bases at J, with 22 bases between the two ends. This CDR3 comprises 20 residues.

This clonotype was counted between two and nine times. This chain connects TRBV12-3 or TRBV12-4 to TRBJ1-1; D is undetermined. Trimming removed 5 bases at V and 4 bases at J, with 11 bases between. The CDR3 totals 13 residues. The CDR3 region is CASSNQDGTEAFF. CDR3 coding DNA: TGTGCCAGCAGTAATCAGGACGGCACTGAAGCTTTCTTT.

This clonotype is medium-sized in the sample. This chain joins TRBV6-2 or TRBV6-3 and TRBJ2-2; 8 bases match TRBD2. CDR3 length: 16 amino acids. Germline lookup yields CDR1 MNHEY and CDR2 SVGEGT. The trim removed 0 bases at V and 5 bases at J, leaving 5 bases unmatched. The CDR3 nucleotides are TGTGCCAGCAGTTACTCTTCGGGACTAGTGACCGGGGAGCTGTTTTTT. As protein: CASSYSSGLVTGELFF.

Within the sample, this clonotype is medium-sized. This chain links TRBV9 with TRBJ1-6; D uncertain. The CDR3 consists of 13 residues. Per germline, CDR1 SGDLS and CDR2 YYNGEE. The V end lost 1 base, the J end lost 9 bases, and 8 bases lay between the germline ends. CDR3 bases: TGTGCCAGCAGCGTACAAGAGCTTTCACCCCTCCACTTT. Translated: CASSVQELSPLHF.

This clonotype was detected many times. The CDR3: CASSLSNLAAGEQFF. The CDR3 coding sequence is TGTGCCAGCAGTTTATCGAATTTAGCGGCTGGTGAGCAGTTCTTC. The chain couples TRBV27 to TRBJ2-1; D possibly corresponds to TRBD2 (6 bases). V was shortened by 0 bases and J by 9 bases, with 15 bases between the two germline ends. CDR3 length equals 15 residues. CDR1 MNHEY and CDR2 SMNVEV come from the germline V gene (reference sequence).